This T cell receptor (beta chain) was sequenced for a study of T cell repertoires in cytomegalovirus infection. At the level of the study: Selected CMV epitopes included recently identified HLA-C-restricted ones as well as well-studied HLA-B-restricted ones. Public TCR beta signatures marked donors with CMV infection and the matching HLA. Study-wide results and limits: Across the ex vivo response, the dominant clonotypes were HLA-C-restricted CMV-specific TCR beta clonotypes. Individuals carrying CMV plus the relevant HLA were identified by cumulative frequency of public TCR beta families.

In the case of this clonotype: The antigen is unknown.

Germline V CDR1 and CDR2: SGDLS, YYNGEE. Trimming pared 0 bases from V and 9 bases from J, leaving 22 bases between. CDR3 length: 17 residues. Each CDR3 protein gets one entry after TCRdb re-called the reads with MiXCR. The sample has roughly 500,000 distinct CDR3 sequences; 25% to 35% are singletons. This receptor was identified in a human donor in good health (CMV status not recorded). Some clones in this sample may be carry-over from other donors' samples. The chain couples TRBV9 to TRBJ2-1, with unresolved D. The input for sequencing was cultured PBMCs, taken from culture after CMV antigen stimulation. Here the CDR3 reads CASSVGPSSAVNTEQFF. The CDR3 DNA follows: TGTGCCAGCAGCGTAGGTCCCTCGTCGGCTGTCAATACTGAGCAGTTCTTC.